Here is one TCR beta chain with its context. The data were taken from a study of blood T cell repertoires in COVID-19. Sequencing was performed with immunoSEQ multiplex PCR; in TCRdb, only in-frame clones are kept and a portion is missing. Among over 45,000 clones listed, around 80% were seen once. The CDR3 has 17 residues. J lost 5 bases, V lost 0 bases, and 9 bases had no gene match. CDR1 is LGHDT and CDR2 is YNNKEL in the germline V gene (reference sequence). This TCR was recovered from a woman older than 75 with acute or convalescent COVID-19. The chain couples TRBV3-1 (or the pseudogene TRBV3-2) to TRBJ2-3; 9 nucleotides align to TRBD2. The sequencing input was peripheral blood. In DNA form, the CDR3 reads TGTGCCAGCAGCCAAGATCGCGGCGGGGGGGCCGTAGATACGCAGTATTTT. Protein sequence: CASSQDRGGGAVDTQYF.